Presented here are 16 T cell receptor beta chains from one specimen sequenced in a study of T cells in Graves' hyperthyroidism and ophthalmopathy. TCR beta CDR3 regions were amplified from RNA. RT-PCR in the first round (using the HTBI primer set) targeted the TCR CDR3. MiXCR was run by TCRdb on the multiplex PCR reads, yielding one entry per CDR3 protein. The sample records roughly 500,000 distinct CDR3 sequences, 22% being singletons. The sample was blood. The receptors come from a woman in her seventies with Graves' ophthalmopathy.

About this clonotype itself: Its ends do not fully match the called genes, so a read error is possible. The V and J genes are TRBV12-3 or TRBV12-4 and TRBJ1-6, with a possible D match to TRBD1 (5 bases). The CDR3 runs 13 residues. The CDR3 region is CTSGVGANSPLHF. The CDR3 coding sequence is TGTACCAGCGGGGTCGGGGCCAATTCACCCCTCCACTTT.

This clonotype has more than one count but fewer than ten. The rearrangement joins TRBV7-6 to TRBJ2-2; D possibly matches TRBD1 or TRBD2 (5 bases each). Trimming took off 6 bases at V and 7 bases at J, with 21 bases between the two ends. CDR3 length: 16 amino acids. CDR1 SGHVS and CDR2 FNYEAQ come from the germline V gene. CDR3 amino acids: CASRTGAMSAVGELFF. The DNA for the CDR3 is TGTGCCAGCAGGACCGGGGCTATGAGCGCAGTCGGGGAGCTGTTTTTT. The full variable domain, in which reference TRBV7-6 and TRBJ2-2 provide the parts outside the CDR3, is GAGVSQSPRYKVTKRGQDVALRCDPISGHVSLYWYRQALGQGPEFLTYFNYEAQQDKSGLPNDRFSAERPEGSISTLTIQRTEQRDSAMYRCASRTGAMSAVGELFFGEGSRLTVL.

This clonotype was counted ten times or more. The DNA of the CDR3 is TGTGCCAGCAGCTCAGGACTAGCGGGAAAGATCGGGGAGCTGTTTTTT. Translated, it gives CASSSGLAGKIGELFF. The chain has TRBV11-2 and TRBJ2-2, with TRBD2 identical over 12 bases. Germline CDR1 SGHAT, CDR2 FQNNGV. The CDR3 extends over 16 amino acids. Trimming removed 4 bases from V and 7 bases from J; junction bases left unmatched: 7.

For this clonotype: At one boundary the junction diverges from the germline segment, which might be a read error. V and J are TRBV11-2 and TRBJ2-5; possibly TRBD1 or TRBD2 for D (5 bases each). This CDR3 comprises 11 residues. Germline CDR1 and CDR2: SGHAT and FQNNGV. DNA for the CDR3: TGTGCCAGCAGCCTCAGGGAGACCCAGTGCTTC. Amino acid sequence: CASSLRETQCF. The entire variable domain, with the rest obtained from reference TRBV11-2 and TRBJ2-5, is as follows: EAGVAQSPRYKIIEKRQSVAFWCNPISGHATLYWYQQILGQGPKLLIQFQNNGVVDDSQLPKDRFSAERLKGVDSTLKIQPAKLEDSAVYLCASSLRETQCFGPGTRLLVL.

V usage is TRBV27 and J usage is TRBJ2-7; 8 nucleotides align to TRBD1. The CDR3 runs 16 residues. The V gene's germline CDR1 is MNHEY and CDR2 SMNVEV (reference sequence). Unmatched junction bases numbered 10, after V lost 6 bases and J lost 0 bases. The CDR3 DNA sequence: TGTGCCAGCAGCGACCGTCCCGGACAGGGCTCCTACGAGCAGTACTTC. This codes for CASSDRPGQGSYEQYF.

The chain uses TRBV20-1 and TRBJ1-4; 8 nucleotides agree with TRBD1. The CDR3 contains 14 residues. V trimming: 0 bases; J trimming: 8 bases; junction bases outside the gene matches: 5. Germline lookup yields CDR1 DFQATT and CDR2 SNEGSKA (reference sequence). The CDR3 sequence: CSARETGGREKLFF. CDR3 coding DNA: TGCAGTGCTAGAGAAACAGGGGGAAGGGAAAAACTGTTTTTT.

This clonotype was detected ten times or more. The V and J genes are TRBV30 and TRBJ1-1; D not certain. The V end was cut by 1 base, the J end by 5 bases, with 8 bases between. The CDR3 consists of 12 residues. Germline CDR1 reads GTSNPN; CDR2 reads SVGIG (reference sequence). The chain's CDR3 is CAWSEPGTEAFF. CDR3 in DNA: TGTGCCTGGAGTGAACCCGGGACTGAAGCTTTCTTT.

This clonotype was picked up a small number of times. This rearrangement joins TRBV9 to TRBJ2-1; D might be TRBD1 or TRBD2, each matching 6 bases. Germline values: CDR1 SGDLS, CDR2 YYNGEE. V lost 0 bases, J lost 6 bases, and 13 bases lay in between. The CDR3 totals 15 residues. The CDR3 DNA sequence: TGTGCCAGCAGCGTAGAGGGCAGGGGAGGCAATGAGCAGTTCTTC. Translating it yields CASSVEGRGGNEQFF.

The gene calls are TRBV30 and TRBJ1-1; no clear D. The germline CDR1 and CDR2 sequences are GTSNPN and SVGIG (reference sequence). CDR3 size: 15 residues. Between the trimmed V and J ends, which lost 0 bases and 4 bases, there was a span of 15 bases. The chain's CDR3 is CAWSVPTVHSTEAFF. The CDR3 DNA reads as TGTGCCTGGAGTGTACCCACGGTCCATAGCACTGAAGCTTTCTTT.

This clonotype was seen ten or more times. The chain links TRBV12-3 or TRBV12-4 to TRBJ2-7; 9 nucleotides match TRBD2. This CDR3 comprises 15 residues. The V and J ends lost 1 base and 3 bases, in that order; junction bases with no gene match: 4. DNA of the CDR3: TGTGCCAGCAGTTTAGGGTTACTAGCGGGCTACGAGCAGTACTTC. Translating it yields CASSLGLLAGYEQYF.

This clonotype was seen only a few times. This chain links TRBV20-1 with TRBJ2-2; tentatively, D is TRBD2 (6 bases). Trimming removed 1 base at V and 4 bases at J, with 7 bases between. The CDR3 runs to 13 residues. Germline-derived CDR1 and CDR2 are DFQATT and SNEGSKA (reference sequence). CDR3 in amino acids: CSARVGGTGELFF. The DNA of the CDR3 is TGCAGTGCTAGAGTGGGGGGCACCGGGGAGCTGTTTTTT.

This clonotype was seen many times. This chain joins TRBV2 and TRBJ2-3; no clear D. This CDR3 is built from 14 residues. Between the trimmed V and J ends, which lost 3 bases and 2 bases, there was a span of 9 bases. Germline V CDR1 and CDR2: SNHLY, FYNNEI. In DNA form, the CDR3 reads TGTGCCAGCAGTGATGGCCTAAACACAGATACGCAGTATTTT. This codes for CASSDGLNTDTQYF.

CDR3: CSVGQGGLYEQYF. CDR3 coding DNA: TGCAGTGTTGGACAGGGGGGCCTCTACGAGCAGTACTTC. The chain recombines TRBV20-1 with TRBJ2-7; 10 nucleotides align to TRBD1. The CDR3 runs 13 residues. The V gene end was trimmed by 7 bases and the J gene end by 3 bases; junction bases not matched to a gene: 6. Germline-derived CDR1 and CDR2 are DFQATT and SNEGSKA (reference sequence).

This clonotype has more than one count but fewer than ten. J is TRBJ2-3 and V is TRBV7-6; D uncertain. Per germline, CDR1 SGHVS and CDR2 FNYEAQ. This CDR3 contains 15 residues. Trimming stripped 5 bases from V and 8 bases from J, with 20 bases between. CDR3 bases: TGTGCCAGCAGCCCGACCCCCGACTCGTCCGGTACGCAGTATTTT. The encoded protein is CASSPTPDSSGTQYF.

Only one count was recorded for this clonotype. V usage is TRBV30 and J usage is TRBJ1-1, with a weak D call TRBD1 (5 bases). This CDR3 is built from 11 residues. Germline CDR1 is GTSNPN and CDR2 is SVGIG (reference sequence). V was pared by 4 bases and J by 8 bases, with 11 bases between. The CDR3 sequence is CAWTGNVEAFF. Written as DNA, the CDR3 is TGTGCCTGGACAGGGAACGTCGAAGCTTTCTTT.

J is TRBJ1-5 and V is TRBV12-3 or TRBV12-4; D is uncertain. Trimming stripped 0 bases from V and 6 bases from J, with 3 bases between. The CDR3 has 12 residues. In DNA form, the CDR3 reads TGTGCCAGCAGTTTAGCGCTTCAGCCCCAGCATTTT. Translated, it gives CASSLALQPQHF.